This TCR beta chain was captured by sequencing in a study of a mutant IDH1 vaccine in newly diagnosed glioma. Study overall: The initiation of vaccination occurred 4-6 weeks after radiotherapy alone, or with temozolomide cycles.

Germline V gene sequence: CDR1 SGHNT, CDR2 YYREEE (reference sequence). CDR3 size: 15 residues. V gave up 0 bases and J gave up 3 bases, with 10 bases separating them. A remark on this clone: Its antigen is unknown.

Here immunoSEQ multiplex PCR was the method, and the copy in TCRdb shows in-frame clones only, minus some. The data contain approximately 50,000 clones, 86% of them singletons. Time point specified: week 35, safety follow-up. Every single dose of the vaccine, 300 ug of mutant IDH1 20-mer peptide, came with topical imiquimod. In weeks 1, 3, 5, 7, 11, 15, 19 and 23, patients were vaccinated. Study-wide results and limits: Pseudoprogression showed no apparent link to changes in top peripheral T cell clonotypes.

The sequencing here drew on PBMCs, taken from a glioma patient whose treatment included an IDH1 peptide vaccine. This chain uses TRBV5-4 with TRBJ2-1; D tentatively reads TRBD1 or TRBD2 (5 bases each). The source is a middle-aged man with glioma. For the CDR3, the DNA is TGTGCCAGCAGCTTGGGAGGGGTGGGCTACAATGAGCAGTTCTTC. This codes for CASSLGGVGYNEQFF.